The 6 T cell receptor beta chains reported below all come from one sample, sequenced in a study of T cell changes during pregnancy in multiple sclerosis. Profiled with immunoSEQ multiplex PCR; TCRdb holds only in-frame clones, not every one. The sample lists approximately 100,000 clones, just over 90% seen once, with around 1.2% in the top ten. The sequencing here drew on peripheral blood, taken in the second trimester of pregnancy. These TCRs come from a female donor with multiple sclerosis, enrolled in a pregnancy study.

The genes are TRBV30 and TRBJ2-3; perhaps TRBD2 as D (7 bases). The V gene's germline CDR1 is GTSNPN and CDR2 SVGIG (reference sequence). This CDR3 contains 16 residues. The germline V and J ends were trimmed by 1 base and 2 bases, with 16 bases remaining between them. The CDR3 DNA follows: TGTGCCTGGAGTGAAGGGGGGGGACAACACACAGATACGCAGTATTTT. Translation gives CAWSEGGGQHTDTQYF.

The chain combines TRBV11-2 with TRBJ1-3, with 10 bases identical to TRBD1. V dropped 7 bases and J dropped 2; count of bases not matched to a gene: 8. The CDR3 length is 16 residues. The germline CDR1 and CDR2 sequences are SGHAT and FQNNGV. The CDR3 DNA is TGTGCCAGCAACCTAGCCGGGACAGGGGCTGGAAACACCATATATTTT. Amino acids: CASNLAGTGAGNTIYF. The full variable domain, rest sourced from reference TRBV11-2 and TRBJ1-3, is EAGVAQSPRYKIIEKRQSVAFWCNPISGHATLYWYQQILGQGPKLLIQFQNNGVVDDSQLPKDRFSAERLKGVDSTLKIQPAKLEDSAVYLCASNLAGTGAGNTIYFGEGSWLTVV.

This clone was seen only once. The chain couples TRBV6-6 to TRBJ2-1; TRBD1 is a possible D gene (8 bases). The germline gives CDR1 MNHNY, CDR2 SVGAGI (reference sequence). The CDR3 is made up of 14 amino acids. The V end lost 10 bases, the J end lost 4 bases, and 17 bases lay between the germline ends. The CDR3 protein is CATQAGQDYNEQFF. The CDR3 nucleotides are TGTGCCACCCAAGCGGGACAGGATTACAATGAGCAGTTCTTC.

This sequence joins TRBV2 and TRBJ1-4; D gene uncertain. The ends were cut back, 3 bases at V and 3 bases at J, with 14 bases in the middle. The CDR3 spans 16 residues. Germline V gives CDR1 SNHLY, CDR2 FYNNEI. This chain's CDR3 is CASSDRKDSPNEKLFF. Here the CDR3 DNA reads TGTGCCAGCAGTGATAGGAAGGACTCCCCTAATGAAAAACTGTTTTTT.

V usage is TRBV7-2 and J usage is TRBJ2-3; TRBD2 agrees at 8 bases. Germline V gene data show CDR1 as SGHTA and CDR2 as FQGNSA. This CDR3 contains 15 residues. V lost 5 bases, J lost 5 bases, and 9 bases stayed unmatched. In nucleotides, the CDR3 is TGTGCCAGCAGCCTAGTCGGGGGGGCTGGAGATACGCAGTATTTT. Encoded protein: CASSLVGGAGDTQYF.

This clone is a singleton in its sample. The genes are TRBV9 and TRBJ1-2; a possible D gene is TRBD1 (5 bases). The CDR3 is 15 amino acids. Germline V gene lookup returns CDR1 SGDLS and CDR2 YYNGEE. V was shortened by 1 base and J by 0 bases, with 10 bases between the two germline ends. The CDR3: CASSVTDTSNYGYTF. As DNA, the CDR3 is TGTGCCAGCAGCGTAACGGACACTTCTAACTATGGCTACACCTTC.